The 9 T cell receptor beta chains below were found in one sample sequenced in a study of OX40 agonist ivuxolimab in advanced cancers. The method was the immunoSEQ multiplex PCR assay. TCRdb's version of the immuneACCESS table is confined to in-frame rearrangements and falls short of the full clone set. An unresolved V gene accounts for under half of the shortfall where checked; the remainder is of unknown origin. The sample table records roughly 50,000 clones; roughly 87% of these occur just once. The ten top clones hold approximately 6% of the sample. The sequenced sample was CD4+ or CD8+ T cells sorted from blood, obtained in a trial of the OX40 agonist ivuxolimab. The receptor source for this set is an adult with an advanced solid tumor such as melanoma, head and neck, liver or kidney cancer.

The chain carries TRBV9 and TRBJ2-1; 10 bases map to TRBD2. Germline V gives CDR1 SGDLS, CDR2 YYNGEE. This CDR3 is 19 amino acids long. Germline trimming cut 4 bases from V and 6 bases from J; bases unmatched to any gene: 19. CDR3 sequence (DNA): TGTGCCAGCAGCCAATCTCCCACTAGAGCGGGAGGGCAGGGCAATGAGCAGTTCTTC. Translated: CASSQSPTRAGGQGNEQFF.

This clone was observed a single time. This chain links TRBV13 with TRBJ2-1; D not resolved. This CDR3 is built from 15 residues. The V gene lost 1 base and the J gene lost 8 bases, with 15 bases spanning the gap. CDR1 and CDR2 (germline): PRHDT, FYEKMQ (reference sequence). The CDR3 region is CASSLVLDPVDEQFF. Here the CDR3 DNA reads TGTGCCAGCAGCTTAGTTCTGGATCCGGTCGATGAGCAGTTCTTC.

The J gene is TRBJ2-7, the V gene TRBV20-1, with D unclear. Germline-derived CDR1 and CDR2 are DFQATT and SNEGSKA (reference sequence). V lost 2 bases and J 4 bases, leaving 3 bases between the germline ends. The CDR3 sequence is 10 residues long. CDR3 in DNA: TGCAGTGCTAGACTGTACGAGCAGTACTTC. It yields the protein CSARLYEQYF.

The chain links TRBV28 to TRBJ2-7, with TRBD2 matching over 7 bases. Germline loops: CDR1 MDHEN, CDR2 SYDVKM. CDR3 length equals 14 residues. V trimming: 7 bases; J trimming: 3 bases; junction bases outside the gene matches: 9. The CDR3 DNA reads as TGTGCCAGCACCTACATCGGGGGGAGCTACGAGCAGTACTTC. Translation gives CASTYIGGSYEQYF. Combining the CDR3 with reference TRBV28 and TRBJ2-7 gives the whole variable domain DVKVTQSSRYLVKRTGEKVFLECVQDMDHENMFWYRQDPGLGLRLIYFSYDVKMKEKGDIPEGYSVSREKKERFSLILESASTNQTSMYLCASTYIGGSYEQYFGPGTRLTVT.

The rearrangement joins TRBV4-1 to TRBJ2-7, with D perhaps assigned TRBD1 or TRBD2 (6 bases each). The CDR3 runs to 14 residues. Trimming took 1 base from V and 7 from J, leaving 14 bases between them. Germline V gene lookup returns CDR1 MGHRA and CDR2 YSYEKL. This chain's CDR3 is CASSQAVGGWEQYV. The CDR3 region has the DNA TGCGCCAGCAGCCAAGCGGTCGGGGGCTGGGAGCAGTACGTC.

The chain links TRBV7-9 to TRBJ2-6, with D perhaps TRBD2 (5 bases). The CDR3 contains 17 residues. The V end was cut by 4 bases, the J end by 3 bases, with 16 bases between. The germline CDR1 and CDR2 sequences are SEHNR and FQNEAQ (reference sequence). CDR3 protein: CASSYERGPGGANVLTF. The CDR3 nucleotides read TGTGCCAGCAGCTACGAGCGCGGGCCCGGTGGGGCCAACGTCCTGACTTTC.

The genes are TRBV15 and TRBJ1-2; no clear D gene. CDR3 length equals 14 residues. Germline V CDR1 and CDR2: LNHNV, YYDKDF (reference sequence). Deletions cut 3 bases from V and 2 bases from J, with 10 bases between. The CDR3 is CATSSGPSNYGYTF. The CDR3 bases are TGTGCCACCAGCAGTGGGCCGTCAAACTATGGCTACACCTTC.

The chain recombines TRBV19 with TRBJ2-5; D perhaps matches TRBD1 (5 bases). V lost 0 bases, J lost 6 bases, and 11 bases lay in between. Germline V gene lookup returns CDR1 LNHDA and CDR2 SQIVND (reference sequence). The CDR3 contains 14 residues. In nucleotides, the CDR3 is TGTGCCAGTAGTATAGATCAAGGGGTTAAGACCCAGTACTTC. Protein product: CASSIDQGVKTQYF.

This sequence joins TRBV7-8 and TRBJ1-1; D not resolved. The germline CDR1 and CDR2 sequences are SGHVS and FQNEAQ. V gave up 3 bases and J gave up 2 bases, with 7 bases separating them. CDR3 size: 13 residues. This chain's CDR3 is CASSLWGNTEAFF. The CDR3 bases are TGTGCCAGCAGCTTGTGGGGAAACACTGAAGCTTTCTTT. Filled out from reference TRBV7-8 and TRBJ1-1, the complete variable domain reads GAGVSQSPRYKVAKRGQDVALRCDPISGHVSLFWYQQALGQGPEFLTYFQNEAQLDKSGLPSDRFFAERPEGSVSTLKIQRTQQEDSAVYLCASSLWGNTEAFFGQGTRLTVV.